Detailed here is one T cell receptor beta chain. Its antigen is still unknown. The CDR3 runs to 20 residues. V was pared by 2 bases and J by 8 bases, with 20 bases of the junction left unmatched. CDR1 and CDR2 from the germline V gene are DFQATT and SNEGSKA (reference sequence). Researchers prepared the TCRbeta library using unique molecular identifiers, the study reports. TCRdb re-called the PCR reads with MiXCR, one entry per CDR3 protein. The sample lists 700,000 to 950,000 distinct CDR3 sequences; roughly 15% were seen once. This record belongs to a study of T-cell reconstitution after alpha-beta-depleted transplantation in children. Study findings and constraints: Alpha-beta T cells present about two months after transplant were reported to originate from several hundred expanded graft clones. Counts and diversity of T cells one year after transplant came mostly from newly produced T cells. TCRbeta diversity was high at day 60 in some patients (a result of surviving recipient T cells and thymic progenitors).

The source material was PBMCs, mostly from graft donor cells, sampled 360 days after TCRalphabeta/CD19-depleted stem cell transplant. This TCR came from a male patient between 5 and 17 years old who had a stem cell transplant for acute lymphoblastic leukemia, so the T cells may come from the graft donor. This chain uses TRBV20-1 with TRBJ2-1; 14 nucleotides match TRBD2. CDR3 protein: CSARSPLGLAGDGVRYEQFF. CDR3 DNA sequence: TGCAGTGCTAGATCCCCACTGGGACTAGCGGGAGACGGGGTCAGGTATGAGCAGTTCTTC.